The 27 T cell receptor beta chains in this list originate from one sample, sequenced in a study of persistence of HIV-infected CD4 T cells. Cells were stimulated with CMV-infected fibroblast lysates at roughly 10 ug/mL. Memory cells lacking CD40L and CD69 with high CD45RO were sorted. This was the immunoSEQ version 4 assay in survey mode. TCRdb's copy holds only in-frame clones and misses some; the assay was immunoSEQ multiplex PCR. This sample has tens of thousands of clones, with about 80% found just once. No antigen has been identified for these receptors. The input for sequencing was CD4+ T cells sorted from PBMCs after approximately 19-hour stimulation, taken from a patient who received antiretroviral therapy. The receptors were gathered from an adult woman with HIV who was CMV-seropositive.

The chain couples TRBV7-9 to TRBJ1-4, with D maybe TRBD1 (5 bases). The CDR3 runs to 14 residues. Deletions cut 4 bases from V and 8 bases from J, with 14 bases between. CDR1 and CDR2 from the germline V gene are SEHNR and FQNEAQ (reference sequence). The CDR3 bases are TGTGCCAGCAGCTACAAGGGACGGGAGGAAAAACTGTTTTTT. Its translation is CASSYKGREEKLFF.

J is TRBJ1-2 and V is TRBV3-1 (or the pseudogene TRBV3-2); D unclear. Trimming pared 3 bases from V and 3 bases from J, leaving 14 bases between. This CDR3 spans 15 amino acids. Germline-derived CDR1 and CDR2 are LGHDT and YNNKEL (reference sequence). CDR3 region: CASSQAVISYYGYTF. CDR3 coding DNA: TGTGCCAGCAGCCAGGCCGTCATCTCGTACTATGGCTACACCTTC.

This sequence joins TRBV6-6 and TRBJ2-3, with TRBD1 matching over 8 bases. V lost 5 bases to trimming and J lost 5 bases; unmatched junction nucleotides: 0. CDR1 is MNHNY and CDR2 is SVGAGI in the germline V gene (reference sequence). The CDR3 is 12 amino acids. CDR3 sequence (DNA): TGTGCCAGCAGTACAGGGGGAGATACGCAGTATTTT. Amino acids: CASSTGGDTQYF.

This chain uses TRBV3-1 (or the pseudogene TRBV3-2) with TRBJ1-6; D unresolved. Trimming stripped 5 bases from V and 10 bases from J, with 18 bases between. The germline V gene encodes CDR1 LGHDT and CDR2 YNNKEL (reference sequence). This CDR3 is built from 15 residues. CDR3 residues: CASSGVVSSESPLHF. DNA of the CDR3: TGTGCCAGCAGCGGGGTGGTAAGTTCCGAATCACCCCTCCACTTT.

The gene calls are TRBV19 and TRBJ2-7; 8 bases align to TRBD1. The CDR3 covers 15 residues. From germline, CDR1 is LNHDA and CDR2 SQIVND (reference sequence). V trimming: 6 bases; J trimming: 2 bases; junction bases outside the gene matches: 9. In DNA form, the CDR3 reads TGTGCCAGTAGCCCCGCGGGACAGGCTGCCTACGAGCAGTACTTC. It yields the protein CASSPAGQAAYEQYF.

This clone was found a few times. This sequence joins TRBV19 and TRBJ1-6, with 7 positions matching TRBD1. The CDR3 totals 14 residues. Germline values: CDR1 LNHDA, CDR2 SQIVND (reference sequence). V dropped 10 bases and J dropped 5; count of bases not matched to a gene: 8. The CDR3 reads CATRRTGDNSPLHF. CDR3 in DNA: TGTGCCACCCGACGAACAGGGGATAATTCACCCCTCCACTTT.

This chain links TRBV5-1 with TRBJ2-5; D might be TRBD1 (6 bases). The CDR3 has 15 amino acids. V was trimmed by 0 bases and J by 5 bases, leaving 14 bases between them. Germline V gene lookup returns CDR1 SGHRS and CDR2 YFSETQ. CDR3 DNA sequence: TGCGCCAGCAGCTTGGCCGTAGGGGGTGTGGAGACCCAGTACTTC. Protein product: CASSLAVGGVETQYF.

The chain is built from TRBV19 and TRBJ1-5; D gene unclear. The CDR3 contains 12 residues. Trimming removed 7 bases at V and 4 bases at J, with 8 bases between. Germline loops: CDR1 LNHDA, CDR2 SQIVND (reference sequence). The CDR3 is CASNRENQPQHF. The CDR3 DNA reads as TGTGCCAGTAACCGGGAGAATCAGCCCCAGCATTTT.

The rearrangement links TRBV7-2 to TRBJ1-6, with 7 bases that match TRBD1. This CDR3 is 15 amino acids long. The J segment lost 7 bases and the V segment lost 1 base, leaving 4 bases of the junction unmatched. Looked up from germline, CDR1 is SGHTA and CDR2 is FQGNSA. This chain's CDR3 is CASSLDGRGNSPLHF. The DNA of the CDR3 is TGTGCCAGCAGCTTAGACGGCAGGGGGAATTCACCCCTCCACTTT.

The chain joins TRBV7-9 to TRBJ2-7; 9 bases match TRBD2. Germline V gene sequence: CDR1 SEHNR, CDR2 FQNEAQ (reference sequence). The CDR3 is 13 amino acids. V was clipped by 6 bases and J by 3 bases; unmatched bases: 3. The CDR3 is CASSSLAGYEQYF. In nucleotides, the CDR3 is TGTGCCAGCAGTTCACTAGCGGGCTACGAGCAGTACTTC.

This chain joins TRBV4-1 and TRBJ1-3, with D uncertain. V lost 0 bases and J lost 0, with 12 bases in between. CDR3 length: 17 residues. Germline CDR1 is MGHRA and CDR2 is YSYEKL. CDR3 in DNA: TGCGCCAGCAGCCAAGATGGAGTGCTTAGCTCTGGAAACACCATATATTTT. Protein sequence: CASSQDGVLSSGNTIYF.

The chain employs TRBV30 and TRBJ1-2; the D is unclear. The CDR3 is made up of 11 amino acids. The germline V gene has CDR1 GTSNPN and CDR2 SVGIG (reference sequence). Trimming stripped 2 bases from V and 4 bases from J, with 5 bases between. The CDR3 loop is CAWSMVYGYTF. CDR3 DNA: TGTGCCTGGAGTATGGTCTATGGCTACACCTTC. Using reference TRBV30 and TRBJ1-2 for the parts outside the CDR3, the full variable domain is SQTIHQWPATLVQPVGSPLSLECTVEGTSNPNLYWYRQAAGRGLQLLFYSVGIGQISSEVPQNLSASRPQDRQFILSSKKLLLSDSGFYLCAWSMVYGYTFGSGTRLTVV.

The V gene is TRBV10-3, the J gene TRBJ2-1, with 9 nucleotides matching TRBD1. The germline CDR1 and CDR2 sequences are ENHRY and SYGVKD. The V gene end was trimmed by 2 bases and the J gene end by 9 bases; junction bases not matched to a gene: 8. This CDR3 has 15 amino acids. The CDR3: CAISEGDREGAEQFF. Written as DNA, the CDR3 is TGTGCCATCAGTGAGGGGGACAGGGAGGGCGCTGAGCAGTTCTTC.

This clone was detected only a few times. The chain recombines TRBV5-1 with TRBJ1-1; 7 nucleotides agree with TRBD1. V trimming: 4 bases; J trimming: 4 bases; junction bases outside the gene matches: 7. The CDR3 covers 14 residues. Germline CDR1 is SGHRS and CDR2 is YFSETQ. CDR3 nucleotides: TGCGCCAGCAGCCCACGACAGGGTGGCACTGAAGCTTTCTTT. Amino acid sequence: CASSPRQGGTEAFF.

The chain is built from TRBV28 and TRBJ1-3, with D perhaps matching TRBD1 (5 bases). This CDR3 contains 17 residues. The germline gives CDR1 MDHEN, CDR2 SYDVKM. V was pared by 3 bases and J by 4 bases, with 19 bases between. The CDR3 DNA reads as TGTGCCAGCAGTTTTTCTAGGACACTCGGGTCCGGAAACACCATATATTTT. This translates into CASSFSRTLGSGNTIYF. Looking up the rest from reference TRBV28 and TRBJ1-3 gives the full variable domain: DVKVTQSSRYLVKRTGEKVFLECVQDMDHENMFWYRQDPGLGLRLIYFSYDVKMKEKGDIPEGYSVSREKKERFSLILESASTNQTSMYLCASSFSRTLGSGNTIYFGEGSWLTVV.

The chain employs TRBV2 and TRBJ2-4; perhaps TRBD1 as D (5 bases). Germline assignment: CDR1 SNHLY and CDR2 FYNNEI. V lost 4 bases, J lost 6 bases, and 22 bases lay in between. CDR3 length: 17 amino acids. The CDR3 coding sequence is TGTGCCAGCAGTGTGTCCGCCCCTAGGGGTTACTTAAACATTCAGTACTTC. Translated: CASSVSAPRGYLNIQYF.

Here the CDR3 DNA reads TGTGCCTGGAGTTCCGCAGGGGGCAGAAGTGGCTACACCTTC. The encoded protein is CAWSSAGGRSGYTF. This chain links TRBV30 with TRBJ1-2; TRBD1 matches at 8 bases. The ends lost 2 bases at V and 7 bases at J; junction bases unmatched: 9. Germline V gene sequence: CDR1 GTSNPN, CDR2 SVGIG (reference sequence). The CDR3 runs 14 residues. Full variable domain (rest looked up from reference TRBV30 and TRBJ1-2): SQTIHQWPATLVQPVGSPLSLECTVEGTSNPNLYWYRQAAGRGLQLLFYSVGIGQISSEVPQNLSASRPQDRQFILSSKKLLLSDSGFYLCAWSSAGGRSGYTFGSGTRLTVV.

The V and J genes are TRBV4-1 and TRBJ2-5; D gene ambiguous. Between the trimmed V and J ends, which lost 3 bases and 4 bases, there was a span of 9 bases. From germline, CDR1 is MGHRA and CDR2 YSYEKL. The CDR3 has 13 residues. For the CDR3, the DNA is TGCGCCAGCAGCCATCCCTCCGTAGAGACCCAGTACTTC. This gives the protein CASSHPSVETQYF.

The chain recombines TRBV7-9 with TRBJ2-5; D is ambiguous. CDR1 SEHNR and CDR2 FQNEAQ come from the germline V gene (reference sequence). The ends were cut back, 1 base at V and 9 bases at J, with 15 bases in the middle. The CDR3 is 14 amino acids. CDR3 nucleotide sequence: TGTGCCAGCAGCTTAGATGTAGGGAATTGGGCCCAGTACTTC. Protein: CASSLDVGNWAQYF.

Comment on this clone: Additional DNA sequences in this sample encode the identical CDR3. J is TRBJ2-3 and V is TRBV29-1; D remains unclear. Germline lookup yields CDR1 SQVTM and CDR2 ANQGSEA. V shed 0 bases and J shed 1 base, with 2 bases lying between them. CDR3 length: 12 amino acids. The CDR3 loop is CSVEDGTDTQYF. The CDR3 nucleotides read TGCAGCGTTGAAGACGGCACAGATACGCAGTATTTT.

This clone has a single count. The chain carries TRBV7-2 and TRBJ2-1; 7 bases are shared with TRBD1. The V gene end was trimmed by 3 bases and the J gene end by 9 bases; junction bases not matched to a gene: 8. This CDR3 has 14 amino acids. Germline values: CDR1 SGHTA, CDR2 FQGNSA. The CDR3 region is CASSLSRGQTEQFF. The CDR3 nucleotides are TGTGCCAGCAGCTTGAGCCGGGGACAGACTGAGCAGTTCTTC. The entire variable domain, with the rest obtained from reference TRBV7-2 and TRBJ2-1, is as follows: GAGVSQSPSNKVTEKGKDVELRCDPISGHTALYWYRQSLGQGLEFLIYFQGNSAPDKSGLPSDRFSAERTGGSVSTLTIQRTQQEDSAVYLCASSLSRGQTEQFFGPGTRLTVL.

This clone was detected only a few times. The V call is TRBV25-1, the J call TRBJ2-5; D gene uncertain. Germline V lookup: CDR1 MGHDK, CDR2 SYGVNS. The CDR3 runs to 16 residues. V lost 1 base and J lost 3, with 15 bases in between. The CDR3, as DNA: TGTGCCAGCAGTGAATCCAAGTACTTAGTGAAAGAGACCCAGTACTTC. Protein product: CASSESKYLVKETQYF. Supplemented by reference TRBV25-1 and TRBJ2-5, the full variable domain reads EADIYQTPRYLVIGTGKKITLECSQTMGHDKMYWYQQDPGMELHLIHYSYGVNSTEKGDLSSESTVSRIRTEHFPLTLESARPSHTSQYLCASSESKYLVKETQYFGPGTRLLVL.

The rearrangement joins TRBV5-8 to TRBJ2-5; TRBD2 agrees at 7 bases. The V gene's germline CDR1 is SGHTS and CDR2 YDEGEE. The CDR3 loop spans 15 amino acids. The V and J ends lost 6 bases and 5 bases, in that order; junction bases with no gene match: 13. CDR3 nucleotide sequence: TGTGCCAGCACTCCGGGGGGTTTGGTAGGTGAGACCCAGTACTTC. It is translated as CASTPGGLVGETQYF.

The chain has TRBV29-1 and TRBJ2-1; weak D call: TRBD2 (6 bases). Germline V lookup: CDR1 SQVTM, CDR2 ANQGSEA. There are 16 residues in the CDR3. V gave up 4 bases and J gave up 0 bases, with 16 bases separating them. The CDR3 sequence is CSVVFATGSSYNEQFF. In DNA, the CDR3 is TGCAGCGTTGTATTCGCCACCGGGAGCTCCTACAATGAGCAGTTCTTC.

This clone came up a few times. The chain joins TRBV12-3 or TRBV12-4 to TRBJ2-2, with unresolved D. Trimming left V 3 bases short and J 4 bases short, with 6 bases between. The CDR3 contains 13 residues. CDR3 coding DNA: TGTGCCAGCAGTTTCCGGAGCACCGGGGAGCTGTTTTTT. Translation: CASSFRSTGELFF.

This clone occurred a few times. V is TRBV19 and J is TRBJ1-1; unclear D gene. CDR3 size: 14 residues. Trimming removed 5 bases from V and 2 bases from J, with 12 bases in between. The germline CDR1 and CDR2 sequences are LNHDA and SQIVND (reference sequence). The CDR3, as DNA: TGTGCCAGTAGTCGATGGGAGGGAAACACTGAAGCTTTCTTT. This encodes CASSRWEGNTEAFF.

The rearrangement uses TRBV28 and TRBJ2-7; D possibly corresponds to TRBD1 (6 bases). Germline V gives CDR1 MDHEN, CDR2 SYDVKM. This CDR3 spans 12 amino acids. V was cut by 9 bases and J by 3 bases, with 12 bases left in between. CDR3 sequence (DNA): TGTGCCAGTAGACAGGCTATCTACGAGCAGTACTTC. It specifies CASRQAIYEQYF.